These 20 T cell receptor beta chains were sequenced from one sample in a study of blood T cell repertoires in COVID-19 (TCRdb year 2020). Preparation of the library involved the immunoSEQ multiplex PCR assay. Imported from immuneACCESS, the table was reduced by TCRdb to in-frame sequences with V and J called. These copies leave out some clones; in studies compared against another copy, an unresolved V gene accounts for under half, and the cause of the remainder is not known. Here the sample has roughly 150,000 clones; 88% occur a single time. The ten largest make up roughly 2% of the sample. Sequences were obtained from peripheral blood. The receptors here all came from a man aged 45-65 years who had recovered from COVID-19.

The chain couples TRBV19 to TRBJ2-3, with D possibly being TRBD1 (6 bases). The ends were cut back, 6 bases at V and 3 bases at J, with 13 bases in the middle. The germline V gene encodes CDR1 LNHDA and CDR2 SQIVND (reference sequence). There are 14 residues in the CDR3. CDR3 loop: CASSWGQKTDTQYF. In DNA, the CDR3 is TGTGCCAGTAGCTGGGGGCAAAAAACAGATACGCAGTATTTT. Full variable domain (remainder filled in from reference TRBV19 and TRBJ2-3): DGGITQSPKYLFRKEGQNVTLSCEQNLNHDAMYWYRQDPGQGLRLIYYSQIVNDFQKGDIAEGYSVSREKKESFPLTVTSAQKNPTAFYLCASSWGQKTDTQYFGPGTRLTVL.

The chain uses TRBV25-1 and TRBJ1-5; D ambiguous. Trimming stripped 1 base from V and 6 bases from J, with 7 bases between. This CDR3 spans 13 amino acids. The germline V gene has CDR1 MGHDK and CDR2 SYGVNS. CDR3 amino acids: CASSEFGSQPQHF. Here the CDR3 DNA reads TGTGCCAGCAGTGAATTTGGGAGTCAGCCCCAGCATTTT.

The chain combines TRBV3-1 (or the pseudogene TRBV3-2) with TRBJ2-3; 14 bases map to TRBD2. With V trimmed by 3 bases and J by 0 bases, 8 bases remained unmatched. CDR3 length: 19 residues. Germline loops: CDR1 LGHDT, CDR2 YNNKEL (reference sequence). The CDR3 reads CASSQGLAGAQRSTDTQYF. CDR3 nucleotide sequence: TGTGCCAGCAGCCAGGGACTAGCGGGGGCCCAACGTAGCACAGATACGCAGTATTTT.

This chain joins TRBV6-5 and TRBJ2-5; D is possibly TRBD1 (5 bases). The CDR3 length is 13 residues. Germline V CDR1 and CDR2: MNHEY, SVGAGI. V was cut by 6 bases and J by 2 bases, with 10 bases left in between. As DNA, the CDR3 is TGTGCCAGCAGCCCAGGGTTTCAAGAGACCCAGTACTTC. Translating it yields CASSPGFQETQYF.

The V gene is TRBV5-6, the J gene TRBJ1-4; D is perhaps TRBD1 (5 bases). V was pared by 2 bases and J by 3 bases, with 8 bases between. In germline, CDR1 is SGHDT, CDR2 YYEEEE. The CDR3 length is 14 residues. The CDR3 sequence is CASSFRGANEKLFF. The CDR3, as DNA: TGTGCCAGCAGCTTTCGGGGGGCTAATGAAAAACTGTTTTTT.

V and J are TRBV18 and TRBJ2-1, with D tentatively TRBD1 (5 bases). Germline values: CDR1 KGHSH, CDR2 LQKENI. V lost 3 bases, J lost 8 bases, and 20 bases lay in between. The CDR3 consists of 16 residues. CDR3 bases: TGTGCCAGCTCACCTACAACAGGTTACTCGTTTGATGAGCAGTTCTTC. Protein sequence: CASSPTTGYSFDEQFF.

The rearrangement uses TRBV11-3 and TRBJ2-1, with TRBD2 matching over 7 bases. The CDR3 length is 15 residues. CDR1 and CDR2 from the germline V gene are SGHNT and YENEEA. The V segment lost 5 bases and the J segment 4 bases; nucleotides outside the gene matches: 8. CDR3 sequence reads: CASSPYAGVYNEQFF. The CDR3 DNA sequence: TGTGCCAGCAGCCCCTATGCGGGGGTGTACAATGAGCAGTTCTTC. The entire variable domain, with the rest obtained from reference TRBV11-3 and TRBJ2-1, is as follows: EAGVVQSPRYKIIEKKQPVAFWCNPISGHNTLYWYLQNLGQGPELLIRYENEEAVDDSQLPKDRFSAERLKGVDSTLKIQPAELGDSAVYLCASSPYAGVYNEQFFGPGTRLTVL.

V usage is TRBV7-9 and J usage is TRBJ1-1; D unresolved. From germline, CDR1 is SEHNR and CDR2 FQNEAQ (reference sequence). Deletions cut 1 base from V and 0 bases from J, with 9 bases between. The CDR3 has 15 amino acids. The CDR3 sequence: CASSLESLLNTEAFF. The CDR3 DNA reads TGTGCCAGCAGCTTAGAGTCACTACTGAACACTGAAGCTTTCTTT.

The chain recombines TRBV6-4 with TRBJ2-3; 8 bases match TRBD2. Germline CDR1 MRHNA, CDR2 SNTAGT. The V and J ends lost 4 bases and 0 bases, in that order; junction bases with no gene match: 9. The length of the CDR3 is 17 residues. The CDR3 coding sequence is TGTGCCAGCAGTGCGGGAGGACTAGCAGCTAGCACAGATACGCAGTATTTT. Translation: CASSAGGLAASTDTQYF.

In DNA form, the CDR3 reads TGTGCCAGCAGCTTAACGACAGGGAACACTGAAGCTTTCTTT. It codes for CASSLTTGNTEAFF. The gene calls are TRBV5-4 and TRBJ1-1, with a weak D call TRBD1 (6 bases). Germline loops: CDR1 SGHNT, CDR2 YYREEE (reference sequence). CDR3 length equals 14 residues. V shed 2 bases and J shed 1 base, with 9 bases lying between them.

CDR3 sequence (DNA): TGTGCCAGCAGCTTAAGGGCTAGCGGGAATAATGAGCAGTTCTTC. Its protein product is CASSLRASGNNEQFF. The chain links TRBV7-3 to TRBJ2-1; 9 positions match TRBD2. V dropped 1 base and J dropped 7; count of bases not matched to a gene: 5. This CDR3 is 15 amino acids long. Germline V lookup: CDR1 SGHTA, CDR2 FQGTGA. Looking up the rest from reference TRBV7-3 and TRBJ2-1 gives the full variable domain: GAGVSQTPSNKVTEKGKYVELRCDPISGHTALYWYRQSLGQGPEFLIYFQGTGAADDSGLPNDRFFAVRPEGSVSTLKIQRTERGDSAVYLCASSLRASGNNEQFFGPGTRLTVL.

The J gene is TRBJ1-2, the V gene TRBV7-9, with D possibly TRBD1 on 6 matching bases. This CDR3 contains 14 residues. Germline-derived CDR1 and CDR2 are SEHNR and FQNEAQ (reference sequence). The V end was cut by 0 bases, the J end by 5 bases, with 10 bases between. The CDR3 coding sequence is TGTGCCAGCAGCTTAGCGGGGCAGGGGTATGGCTACACCTTC. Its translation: CASSLAGQGYGYTF.

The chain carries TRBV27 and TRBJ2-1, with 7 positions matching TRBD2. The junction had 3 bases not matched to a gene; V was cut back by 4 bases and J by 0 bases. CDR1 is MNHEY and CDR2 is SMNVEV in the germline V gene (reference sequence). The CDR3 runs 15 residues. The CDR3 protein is CASSWGGSSYNEQFF. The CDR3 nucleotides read TGTGCCAGCAGTTGGGGCGGGAGCTCCTACAATGAGCAGTTCTTC.

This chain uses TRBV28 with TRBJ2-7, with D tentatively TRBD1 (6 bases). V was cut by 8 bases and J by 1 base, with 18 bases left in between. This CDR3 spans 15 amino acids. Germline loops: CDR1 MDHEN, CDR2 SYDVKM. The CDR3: CASRPYRDTSYEQYF. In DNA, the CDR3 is TGTGCCAGCCGTCCATACCGGGACACATCCTACGAGCAGTACTTC.

CDR3 nucleotides: TGTGCCAGCAGTTGGCGGGACTACACAGATACGCAGTATTTT. Its translation is CASSWRDYTDTQYF. The chain uses TRBV27 and TRBJ2-3; the match to TRBD2 covers 7 bases. This CDR3 region has 14 residues. The V gene's germline CDR1 is MNHEY and CDR2 SMNVEV (reference sequence). J gave up 2 bases and V 4 bases, and 3 bases lay outside the gene matches.

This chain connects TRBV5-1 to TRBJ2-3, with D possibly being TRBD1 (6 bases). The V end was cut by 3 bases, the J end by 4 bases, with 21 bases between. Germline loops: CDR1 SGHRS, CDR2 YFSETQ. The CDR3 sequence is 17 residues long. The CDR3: CASSSAVGGIWADTQYF. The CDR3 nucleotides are TGCGCCAGCAGCTCTGCAGTAGGGGGAATATGGGCAGATACGCAGTATTTT.

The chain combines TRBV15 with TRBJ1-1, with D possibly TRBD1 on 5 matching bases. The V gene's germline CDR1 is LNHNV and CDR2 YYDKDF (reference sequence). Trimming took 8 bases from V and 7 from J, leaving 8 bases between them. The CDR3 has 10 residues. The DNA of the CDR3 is TGTGCCACCTCAAGGGGTGAAGCTTTCTTT. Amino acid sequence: CATSRGEAFF. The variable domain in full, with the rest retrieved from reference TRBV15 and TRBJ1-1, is DAMVIQNPRYQVTQFGKPVTLSCSQTLNHNVMYWYQQKSSQAPKLLFHYYDKDFNNEADTPDNFQSRRPNTSFCFLDIRSPGLGDTAMYLCATSRGEAFFGQGTRLTVV.

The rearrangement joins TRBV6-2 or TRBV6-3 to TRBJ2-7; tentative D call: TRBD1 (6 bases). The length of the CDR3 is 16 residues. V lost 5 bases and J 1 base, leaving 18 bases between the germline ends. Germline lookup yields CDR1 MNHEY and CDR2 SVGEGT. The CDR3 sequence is CASSRVPTGPSYEQYF. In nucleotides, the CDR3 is TGTGCCAGCAGTAGAGTTCCGACAGGACCGTCCTACGAGCAGTACTTC.

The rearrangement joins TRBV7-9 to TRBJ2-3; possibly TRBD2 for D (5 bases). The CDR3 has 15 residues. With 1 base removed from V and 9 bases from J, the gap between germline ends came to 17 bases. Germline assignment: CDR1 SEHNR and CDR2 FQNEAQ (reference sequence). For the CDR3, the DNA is TGTGCCAGCAGCTTAGTGCGGGCTGTCGGTAGGACGCAGTATTTT. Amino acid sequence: CASSLVRAVGRTQYF.

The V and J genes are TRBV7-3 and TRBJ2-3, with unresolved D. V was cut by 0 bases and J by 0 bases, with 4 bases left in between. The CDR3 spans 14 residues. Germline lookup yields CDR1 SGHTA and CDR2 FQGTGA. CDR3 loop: CASSLTGSTDTQYF. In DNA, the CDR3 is TGTGCCAGCAGCTTAACCGGGAGCACAGATACGCAGTATTTT.